Below are 5 T cell receptor beta chains sequenced from a single sample in a study of T cell responses to AZD1222 COVID-19 vaccine. Produced via immunoSEQ multiplex PCR; TCRdb's table is partial and in-frame only. The sample shows around 150,000 clones, roughly 92% of them seen only once. The specimen was peripheral blood, collected on day 0 of AZD1222 vaccination. These receptors came from an adult in good health.

This chain uses TRBV11-2 with TRBJ1-1, with 7 bases that match TRBD1. This CDR3 is 13 amino acids long. From germline, CDR1 is SGHAT and CDR2 FQNNGV. V shed 0 bases, J shed 12 bases, and the junction held 7 bases outside the gene matches. The CDR3: CASSLDRGPVTFF. CDR3 DNA: TGTGCCAGCAGCTTAGATAGGGGGCCCGTAACTTTCTTT.

This clone has just one count. The chain uses TRBV7-2 and TRBJ2-1; 7 positions match TRBD2. The V gene end was trimmed by 2 bases and the J gene end by 3 bases; junction bases not matched to a gene: 4. There are 15 residues in the CDR3. Germline CDR1 reads SGHTA; CDR2 reads FQGNSA. The CDR3 loop reads CASSLRRGGYNEQFF. In DNA form, the CDR3 reads TGTGCCAGCAGCTTACGGCGCGGGGGCTACAATGAGCAGTTCTTC. Based on the CDR3 plus reference TRBV7-2 and TRBJ2-1, the full variable domain is GAGVSQSPSNKVTEKGKDVELRCDPISGHTALYWYRQSLGQGLEFLIYFQGNSAPDKSGLPSDRFSAERTGGSVSTLTIQRTQQEDSAVYLCASSLRRGGYNEQFFGPGTRLTVL.

This chain connects TRBV5-6 to TRBJ1-2, with D possibly being TRBD1 (5 bases). The CDR3 loop spans 13 amino acids. CDR1 is SGHDT and CDR2 is YYEEEE in the germline V gene. Trimming pared 4 bases from V and 4 bases from J, leaving 11 bases between. The CDR3 DNA reads as TGTGCCAGCAGCACGGACATAGCCTATGGCTACACCTTC. This gives the protein CASSTDIAYGYTF.

This clone was observed once. The J gene is TRBJ1-2, the V gene TRBV28; D is unclear. V lost 4 bases and J 0 bases, leaving 15 bases between the germline ends. CDR1 is MDHEN and CDR2 is SYDVKM in the germline V gene. The CDR3 is 16 residues long. The CDR3 protein is CASSSPRGPTNYGYTF. CDR3 nucleotides: TGTGCCAGCAGTTCCCCCCGCGGGCCCACTAACTATGGCTACACCTTC.

The rearrangement links TRBV10-3 to TRBJ1-2, with D possibly matching TRBD1 (6 bases). CDR3 length: 14 residues. V lost 2 bases and J 4 bases, leaving 11 bases between the germline ends. CDR1 is ENHRY, CDR2 SYGVKD, per germline. The CDR3 region has the DNA TGTGCCATCAGTGAGGAAACAGGGAGCTATGGCTACACCTTC. Translated: CAISEETGSYGYTF.